The next 17 T cell receptor beta chains were all read from a single sample in a study of Graves' ophthalmopathy and Graves' hyperthyroidism (dated by TCRdb to 2017 to 2018). Instrument used: Illumina HiSeq 2000. For repertoire sequencing, TCR beta CDR3 regions were amplified from RNA transcripts. A first-round RT-PCR used HTBI primers with the Qiagen OneStep RT-PCR kit, followed by a second-round multiplex PCR, size selection and purification. TCRdb itself trimmed the public reads at Q25 with fastp, ran MiXCR and retained productive beta chains. One record per CDR3 amino acid sequence lists the most common genes and DNA. The table for this sample lists 400,000 to 450,000 distinct CDR3 sequences; around 21% of them were counted only once. The ten most abundant clones make up under 3.5% of the sample. The material sequenced was peripheral blood. The receptors shown here come from a woman aged 18-30 years with stable Graves' hyperthyroidism. Donor details come from another sample of the same person, matched by shared clones.

At least ten counts were recorded for this clonotype. This sequence joins TRBV2 and TRBJ1-1, with 9 bases fitting TRBD1. Per germline, CDR1 SNHLY and CDR2 FYNNEI. J lost 9 bases, V lost 5 bases, and 4 bases had no gene match. The CDR3 has 12 residues. CDR3 bases: TGTGCCAGCAGTAGGGACAGGGTTAAAGCTTTCTTT. It translates to CASSRDRVKAFF.

Regarding this clonotype: One junction end disagrees with the germline gene, perhaps due to a read error. J is TRBJ2-4 and V is TRBV14; TRBD2 is a possible D gene (5 bases). The CDR3 runs 15 residues. CDR1 is SGHDN, CDR2 FVKESK, per germline. CDR3 DNA sequence: TGTGCCAGCAGCCAGTACGGGGAAGCCAAAAACATTAAGTACTTC. This gives the protein CASSQYGEAKNIKYF.

This clonotype was counted a few times. The rearrangement joins TRBV12-3 or TRBV12-4 to TRBJ2-7, with 7 positions matching TRBD2. J was trimmed by 4 bases and V by 5 bases; bases with no gene match: 8. This CDR3 has 14 amino acids. The CDR3: CASSNQGGEYEQYF. The CDR3 coding sequence is TGTGCCAGCAGTAACCAGGGAGGGGAATACGAGCAGTACTTC.

This clonotype was detected only once. This chain uses TRBV12-3 or TRBV12-4 with TRBJ2-4; the D gene could be TRBD1 or TRBD2 (5 bases each). V was cut by 4 bases and J by 7 bases, with 14 bases left in between. There are 14 residues in the CDR3. Here the CDR3 reads CASSYSGRGNIQYF. For the CDR3, the DNA is TGTGCCAGCAGTTACTCGGGACGCGGGAACATTCAGTACTTC.

Concerning this clonotype: As the CDR3 is not closed by the conserved phenylalanine or tryptophan, this likely results from a read error. Because the CDR3's place on the DNA is in doubt, the DNA is left out and the CDR3 is given as listed by TCRdb. This chain links TRBV5-1 with TRBJ1-1; the table's D gene call, TRBD1, was not cross checked with the DNA. The CDR3 comprises 14 residues, both ends counted. The germline V gene has CDR1 SGHRS and CDR2 YFSETQ. This chain's CDR3 is CASRTGTVNTEACL.

The chain employs TRBV2 and TRBJ2-5; D is unclear. V was shortened by 8 bases and J by 5 bases, with 6 bases between the two germline ends. The CDR3 length is 10 residues. Germline V gene sequence: CDR1 SNHLY, CDR2 FYNNEI. As DNA, the CDR3 is TGTGCCAGCTGGTGGGAGACCCAGTACTTC. It codes for CASWWETQYF.

This clonotype was seen many times. The rearrangement links TRBV11-2 to TRBJ2-7, with 7 bases lining up with TRBD1. V lost 5 bases to trimming and J lost 4 bases; unmatched junction nucleotides: 5. This CDR3 contains 13 residues. CDR1 and CDR2 (germline): SGHAT, FQNNGV. In DNA, the CDR3 is TGTGCCAGCAGCAAGGGACAGTCGTACGAGCAGTACTTC. Translated, it gives CASSKGQSYEQYF. Full variable domain (rest looked up from reference TRBV11-2 and TRBJ2-7): EAGVAQSPRYKIIEKRQSVAFWCNPISGHATLYWYQQILGQGPKLLIQFQNNGVVDDSQLPKDRFSAERLKGVDSTLKIQPAKLEDSAVYLCASSKGQSYEQYFGPGTRLTVT.

In this sample, this clonotype turned up a few times. V and J are TRBV11-3 and TRBJ1-6, with TRBD1 matching 8 bases. The junction had 11 bases not matched to a gene; V was cut back by 5 bases and J by 11 bases. CDR3 length equals 15 residues. Germline V gene lookup returns CDR1 SGHNT and CDR2 YENEEA. This chain's CDR3 is CASSTGQDPEPPLHF. The CDR3 nucleotides read TGTGCCAGCAGCACGGGACAGGACCCAGAACCACCCCTCCACTTT.

This clonotype came up many times. The chain employs TRBV12-5 and TRBJ2-2; possible D gene TRBD1, 6 bases. CDR1 is LGHNT and CDR2 is FRNRAP in the germline V gene. V dropped 8 bases and J dropped 1 base, with 11 bases sitting between them. The CDR3 has 14 residues. CDR3 in amino acids: CASTAGVNTGELFF. The DNA of the CDR3 is TGTGCTAGTACCGCAGGGGTGAACACCGGGGAGCTGTTTTTT.

This clonotype was found many times. In DNA form, the CDR3 reads TGTGCCAGCAGTGGAGGACTAGCGGGAGCGAGTGAGCAGTTCTTC. This translates into CASSGGLAGASEQFF. This chain joins TRBV6-1 and TRBJ2-1; 13 bases match TRBD2. CDR3 length equals 15 residues. Germline loops: CDR1 MNHNS, CDR2 SASEGT. V lost 4 bases and J lost 9; bases outside the gene matches: 6.

This clonotype was seen ten or more times. The CDR3 region has the DNA TGTGCCAGCAGTCGCAACGGACAGGGGGCTCTTGGCTACACCTTC. Encoded protein: CASSRNGQGALGYTF. The V and J genes are TRBV12-3 or TRBV12-4 and TRBJ1-2, with 11 bases fitting TRBD1. J gave up 7 bases and V 5 bases, and 9 bases lay outside the gene matches. This CDR3 contains 15 residues.

The chain has TRBV3-1 and TRBJ2-2, with 9 bases that match TRBD1. The CDR3 is made up of 14 amino acids. V shed 1 base, J shed 7 bases, and the junction held 1 base outside the gene matches. The germline CDR1 and CDR2 sequences are LGHDT and YNNKEL (reference sequence). The CDR3: CASSQGTGVGELFF. For the CDR3, the DNA is TGTGCCAGCAGCCAAGGGACAGGGGTCGGGGAGCTGTTTTTT.

This clonotype was recorded many times. V gene TRBV27 combines with J gene TRBJ2-2, with D unresolved. This CDR3 is 16 amino acids long. Germline loops: CDR1 MNHEY, CDR2 SMNVEV (reference sequence). V gave up 2 bases and J gave up 4 bases, with 14 bases separating them. This CDR3 reads CASSLQALAPTGELFF. The CDR3 DNA reads TGTGCCAGCAGTTTACAGGCCCTGGCCCCCACCGGGGAGCTGTTTTTT.

Ten or more counts support this clonotype. The chain recombines TRBV28 with TRBJ1-5, with 8 bases matching TRBD1. The V segment lost 5 bases and the J segment 5 bases; nucleotides outside the gene matches: 2. The germline V gene has CDR1 MDHEN and CDR2 SYDVKM. The CDR3 runs to 13 residues. The CDR3 sequence is CASSGDRYQPQHF. The CDR3 region has the DNA TGTGCCAGCAGTGGGGACAGGTATCAGCCCCAGCATTTT.

Of note for this clonotype: Possible read error: a much larger clone is one base away. The CDR3 does not end in the conserved phenylalanine or tryptophan, so this is likely a read error. This chain links TRBV4-1 with TRBJ1-2; 7 bases line up with TRBD1. Trimming at V came to 1 base and at J to 7 bases, leaving 6 bases not matched to a gene. The CDR3 totals 14 residues. Germline CDR1 is MGHRA and CDR2 is YSYEKL. In nucleotides, the CDR3 is TGCGCCAGCAGCCAAGGACAGGGAGGGAGTGGCTACACCTAC. Translating gives CASSQGQGGSGYTY.

A few counts support this clonotype. The V call is TRBV19, the J call TRBJ1-5; D remains ambiguous. Germline V CDR1 and CDR2: LNHDA, SQIVND (reference sequence). CDR3 length: 15 amino acids. Deletions cut 3 bases from V and 4 bases from J, with 13 bases between. This chain's CDR3 is CASSIRITVNQPQHF. CDR3 nucleotide sequence: TGTGCCAGTAGTATTAGGATAACAGTTAATCAGCCCCAGCATTTT.

This clonotype was observed many times. The chain is built from TRBV6-2 or TRBV6-3 and TRBJ2-7, with 7 bases matching TRBD2. This CDR3 has 13 residues. The ends lost 5 bases at V and 5 bases at J; junction bases unmatched: 6. From germline, CDR1 is MNHEY and CDR2 SVGEGT. The CDR3 here is CASSRTRVHEQYF. For the CDR3, the DNA is TGTGCCAGCAGTAGGACTAGGGTCCACGAGCAGTACTTC.